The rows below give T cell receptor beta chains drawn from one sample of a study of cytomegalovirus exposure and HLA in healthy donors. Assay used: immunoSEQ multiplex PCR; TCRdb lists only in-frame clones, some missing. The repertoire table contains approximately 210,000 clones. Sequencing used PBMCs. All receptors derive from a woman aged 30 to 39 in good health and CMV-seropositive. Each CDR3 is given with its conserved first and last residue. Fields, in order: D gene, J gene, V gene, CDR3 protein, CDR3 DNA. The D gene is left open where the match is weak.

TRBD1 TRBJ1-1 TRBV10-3 CAISDLTGAGLGNTEAFF TGTGCCATCAGTGACCTTACAGGGGCGGGATTGGGTAACACTGAAGCTTTCTTT
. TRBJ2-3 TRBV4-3 CASSQEPDSQADTQYF TGCGCCAGCAGCCAAGAGCCGGACAGCCAGGCAGATACGCAGTATTTT
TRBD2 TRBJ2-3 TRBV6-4 CASSRLAGETDTQYF TGTGCCAGCAGTCGATTAGCGGGGGAAACAGATACGCAGTATTTT
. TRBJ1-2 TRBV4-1 CASSQGTPYGYTF TGCGCCAGCAGCCAGGGGACACCCTATGGCTACACCTTC
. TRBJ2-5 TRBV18 CASSPTWGGEKTQYF TGTGCCAGCTCACCAACGTGGGGCGGGGAGAAGACCCAGTACTTC
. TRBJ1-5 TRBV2 CASSSSQGGGQPQHF TGTGCCAGCAGCTCGTCTCAGGGCGGCGGTCAGCCCCAGCATTTT
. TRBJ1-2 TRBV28 CASSIFSEAPYGYTF TGTGCCAGCAGTATATTCTCGGAGGCGCCTTATGGCTACACCTTC
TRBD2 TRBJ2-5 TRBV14 CASSPLAGGRQETQYF TGTGCCAGCAGCCCACTAGCGGGAGGGCGCCAAGAGACCCAGTACTTC
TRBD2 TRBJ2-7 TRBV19 CASSPRTSGDIYEQYF TGTGCCAGTAGTCCTCGGACTAGCGGGGACATATACGAGCAGTACTTC
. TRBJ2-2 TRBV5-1 CASSLRDTFTGELFF TGCGCCAGCAGCCTCCGGGACACGTTTACCGGGGAGCTGTTTTTT
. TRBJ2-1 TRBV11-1 CASSRQSSSYNEQFF TGTGCCAGCAGTCGACAGTCCAGCTCCTACAATGAGCAGTTCTTC
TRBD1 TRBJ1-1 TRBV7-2 CASTLTGANTEAFF TGTGCCAGCACCCTTACAGGGGCCAACACTGAAGCTTTCTTT
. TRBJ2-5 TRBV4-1 CASSQDPRQRAQYF TGCGCCAGCAGCCAAGATCCTAGACAGCGGGCCCAGTACTTC
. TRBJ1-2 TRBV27 CASSFSGIGYGYTF TGTGCCAGCAGTTTCTCGGGAATCGGCTATGGCTACACCTTC
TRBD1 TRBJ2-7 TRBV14 CASSQWTGGLEQYF TGTGCCAGCAGCCAGTGGACAGGGGGCCTCGAGCAGTACTTC
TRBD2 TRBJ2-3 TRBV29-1 CSVAGRFMDTQYF TGCAGCGTCGCCGGGAGGTTCATGGATACGCAGTATTTT
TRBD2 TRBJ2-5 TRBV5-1 CASSSGTSVMETQYF TGCGCCAGCAGCTCCGGGACTAGCGTTATGGAGACCCAGTACTTC